This TCR beta chain was recorded in a study of cytomegalovirus exposure and HLA in healthy donors. Notes on the study in general: Clonal expansion was found to be greater in HLA-associated TCR beta chains than in equally common others in a later analysis.

About this clone itself: Its antigen is undetermined.

The CDR3 consists of 15 residues. Germline V gene lookup returns CDR1 SGDLS and CDR2 YYNGEE. V lost 4 bases to trimming and J lost 4 bases; unmatched junction nucleotides: 10. With 60 Vbeta and 13 Jbeta primers, the PCR was carried out. Clones were sequenced by immunoSEQ multiplex PCR, and TCRdb holds only the in-frame ones, with some missing. This table has 100,000 to 140,000 clones, over 70% appearing once. The sequenced material came from PBMCs. The TCR was taken from a man under 40 in good health and CMV-seronegative. This sequence joins TRBV9 and TRBJ1-2, with 7 positions matching TRBD1. The CDR3 DNA is TGTGCCAGCAGCCCCCCCATGACAGGGTTCTATGGCTACACCTTC. It is translated as CASSPPMTGFYGYTF.